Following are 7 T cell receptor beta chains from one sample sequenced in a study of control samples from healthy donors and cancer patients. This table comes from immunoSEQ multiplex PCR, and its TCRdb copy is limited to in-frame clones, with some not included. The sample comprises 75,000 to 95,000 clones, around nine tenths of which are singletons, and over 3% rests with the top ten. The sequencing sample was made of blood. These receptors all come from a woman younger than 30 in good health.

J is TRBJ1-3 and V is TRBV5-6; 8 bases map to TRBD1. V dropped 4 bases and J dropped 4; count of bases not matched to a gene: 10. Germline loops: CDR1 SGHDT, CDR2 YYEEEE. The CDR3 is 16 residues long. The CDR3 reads CASSRPDRGPGNTIYF. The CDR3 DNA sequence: TGTGCCAGCAGCCGACCAGACAGGGGTCCCGGAAACACCATATATTTT. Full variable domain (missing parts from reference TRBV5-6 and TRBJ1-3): DAGVTQSPTHLIKTRGQQVTLRCSPKSGHDTVSWYQQALGQGPQFIFQYYEEEERQRGNFPDRFSGHQFPNYSSELNVNALLLGDSALYLCASSRPDRGPGNTIYFGEGSWLTVV.

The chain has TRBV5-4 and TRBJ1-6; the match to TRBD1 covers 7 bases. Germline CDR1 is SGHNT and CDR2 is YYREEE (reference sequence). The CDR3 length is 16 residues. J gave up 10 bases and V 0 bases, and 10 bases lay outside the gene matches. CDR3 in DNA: TGTGCCAGCAGCTTGGGGGAAAGGGGGCTCAGGTCACCCCTCCACTTT. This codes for CASSLGERGLRSPLHF.

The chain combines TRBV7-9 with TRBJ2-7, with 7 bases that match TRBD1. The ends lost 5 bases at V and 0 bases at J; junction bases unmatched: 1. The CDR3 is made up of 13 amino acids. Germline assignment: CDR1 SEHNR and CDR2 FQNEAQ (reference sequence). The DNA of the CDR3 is TGTGCCAGCAGCCGGGACAGCTCCTACGAGCAGTACTTC. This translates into CASSRDSSYEQYF.

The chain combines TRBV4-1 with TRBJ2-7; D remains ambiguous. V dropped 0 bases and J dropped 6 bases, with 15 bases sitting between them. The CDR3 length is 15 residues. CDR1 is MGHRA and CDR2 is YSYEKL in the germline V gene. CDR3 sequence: CASSQDSKKGSEQYF. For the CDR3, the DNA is TGCGCCAGCAGCCAAGATAGTAAGAAGGGATCCGAGCAGTACTTC.

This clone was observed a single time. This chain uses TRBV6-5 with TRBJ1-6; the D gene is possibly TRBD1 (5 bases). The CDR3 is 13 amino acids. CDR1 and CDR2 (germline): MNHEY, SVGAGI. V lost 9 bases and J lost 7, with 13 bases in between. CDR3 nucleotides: TGTGCCAGTTCCCGGGACCCGAATTCACCCCTCCACTTT. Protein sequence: CASSRDPNSPLHF.

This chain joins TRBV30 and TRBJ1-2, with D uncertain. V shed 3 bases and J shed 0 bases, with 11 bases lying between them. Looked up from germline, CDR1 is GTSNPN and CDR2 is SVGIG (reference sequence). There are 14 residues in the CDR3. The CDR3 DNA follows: TGTGCCTGGAGGTTTAATCTCGCTAACTATGGCTACACCTTC. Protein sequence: CAWRFNLANYGYTF.

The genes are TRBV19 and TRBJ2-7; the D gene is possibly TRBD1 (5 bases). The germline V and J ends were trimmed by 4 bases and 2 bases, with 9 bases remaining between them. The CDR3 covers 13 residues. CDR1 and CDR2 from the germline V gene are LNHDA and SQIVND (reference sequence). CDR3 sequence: CASSKDKTYEQYF. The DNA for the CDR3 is TGTGCCAGTAGTAAGGACAAAACCTACGAGCAGTACTTC.